One and the same sample provided the 31 T cell receptor beta chains below, sequenced in a study of graft-versus-host responses after intestinal transplantation. The repertoire was sequenced with immunoSEQ multiplex PCR; TCRdb's copy has only in-frame clones and lacks some. The data show approximately 100,000 clones, more than 75% seen once. The input for sequencing was PBMCs, taken 255 days after intestinal transplant. These receptors were collected from a human patient who received an intestinal transplant, so some T cells may come from the graft donor.

The chain recombines TRBV13 with TRBJ2-7, with D possibly TRBD2 on 6 matching bases. From germline, CDR1 is PRHDT and CDR2 FYEKMQ (reference sequence). There are 14 residues in the CDR3. Trimming removed 0 bases at V and 1 base at J, with 7 bases between. CDR3 in amino acids: CASSLGSGSYEQYF. CDR3 sequence (DNA): TGTGCCAGCAGCTTAGGTAGCGGTTCCTACGAGCAGTACTTC.

This clone was counted once. The genes are TRBV6-1 and TRBJ2-5; TRBD2 is a possible D gene (6 bases). V lost 11 bases to trimming and J lost 5 bases, with 24 bases between them. Per germline, CDR1 MNHNS and CDR2 SASEGT. The CDR3 length is 15 residues. This CDR3 reads CAGTRVWDLRETQYF. For the CDR3, the DNA is TGTGCCGGGACTCGGGTTTGGGACCTCAGGGAGACCCAGTACTTC.

This chain uses TRBV19 with TRBJ2-2; TRBD1 might be the D (5 bases). Germline V gene sequence: CDR1 LNHDA, CDR2 SQIVND (reference sequence). V dropped 5 bases and J dropped 7 bases, with 20 bases sitting between them. This CDR3 has 16 residues. The CDR3 DNA follows: TGTGCCAGTAGTCGCCTAACACAGGAGACCCACGGGGAGCTGTTTTTT. Its protein product is CASSRLTQETHGELFF.

This chain uses TRBV2 with TRBJ2-2, with D possibly matching TRBD2 (6 bases). V was cut by 4 bases and J by 4 bases, with 13 bases left in between. This CDR3 is built from 15 residues. Germline V gene sequence: CDR1 SNHLY, CDR2 FYNNEI. Here the CDR3 DNA reads TGTGCCAGCAGTGTAGCGGACGTAATCACCGGGGAGCTGTTTTTT. Residues: CASSVADVITGELFF.

The chain links TRBV5-4 to TRBJ1-2; D might be TRBD1 (6 bases). V lost 4 bases, J lost 6 bases, and 16 bases lay in between. Germline CDR1 and CDR2: SGHNT and YYREEE (reference sequence). This CDR3 contains 14 residues. The chain's CDR3 is CASSPKQGIHGYTF. The CDR3 bases are TGTGCCAGCAGCCCGAAACAGGGAATACATGGCTACACCTTC.

The genes are TRBV4-1 and TRBJ2-4; D is possibly TRBD1 (5 bases). Germline assignment: CDR1 MGHRA and CDR2 YSYEKL. The CDR3 is 16 amino acids. V was trimmed by 1 base and J by 0 bases, leaving 10 bases between them. The CDR3 sequence is CASSQVPREAKNIQYF. In DNA, the CDR3 is TGCGCCAGCAGCCAAGTTCCCAGGGAAGCCAAAAACATTCAGTACTTC.

This chain connects TRBV5-6 to TRBJ2-3; 12 bases fit TRBD1. This CDR3 is 16 amino acids long. Germline-derived CDR1 and CDR2 are SGHDT and YYEEEE. Trimming removed 0 bases from V and 4 bases from J; junction bases left unmatched: 3. The CDR3 DNA sequence: TGTGCCAGCAGCTTGGCCGGGACAGGGGGCCCAGATACGCAGTATTTT. It translates to CASSLAGTGGPDTQYF.

The rearrangement joins TRBV29-1 to TRBJ2-7, with a weak D call TRBD1 (7 bases). Trimming stripped 5 bases from V and 2 bases from J, with 10 bases between. CDR1 and CDR2 from the germline V gene are SQVTM and ANQGSEA. This CDR3 is 12 amino acids long. In DNA, the CDR3 is TGCAGCGTTACAGGGGAGGCCTACGAGCAGTACTTC. It encodes CSVTGEAYEQYF.

The CDR3 bases are TGTGCCAGCAGCCAAGATAGGGACATTATCTATGGCTACACCTTC. Translating it yields CASSQDRDIIYGYTF. The chain recombines TRBV14 with TRBJ1-2, with a weak D call TRBD1 (6 bases). The CDR3 has 15 residues. V was cut by 0 bases and J by 4 bases, with 12 bases left in between. Per the germline V gene, CDR1 is SGHDN and CDR2 is FVKESK.

J is TRBJ2-1 and V is TRBV28; D possibly matches TRBD1 or TRBD2 (6 bases each). The germline V gene has CDR1 MDHEN and CDR2 SYDVKM. V shed 6 bases and J shed 6 bases, with 9 bases lying between them. The CDR3 covers 12 residues. The CDR3 loop is CASRGGRNEQFF. The DNA of the CDR3 is TGTGCCAGCAGGGGGGGCCGCAATGAGCAGTTCTTC.

By sample share, this clone is medium-sized. V and J are TRBV19 and TRBJ1-2; D not certain. Trimming removed 3 bases at V and 6 bases at J, with 5 bases between. Germline loops: CDR1 LNHDA, CDR2 SQIVND (reference sequence). The CDR3 is 11 residues long. The CDR3 bases are TGTGCCAGTAGTATTGGCCATGGCTACACCTTC. Protein sequence: CASSIGHGYTF.

CDR3 sequence: CATSRDRGGRTEAFF. CDR3 DNA sequence: TGTGCCACCAGCAGAGACAGGGGAGGTCGAACTGAAGCTTTCTTT. The genes are TRBV15 and TRBJ1-1; possible D gene TRBD1, 6 bases. This CDR3 has 15 amino acids. Trimming shortened V by 0 bases and J by 5 bases, and 13 bases separated the two germline ends. Germline values: CDR1 LNHNV, CDR2 YYDKDF (reference sequence). The entire variable domain, with the rest obtained from reference TRBV15 and TRBJ1-1, is as follows: DAMVIQNPRYQVTQFGKPVTLSCSQTLNHNVMYWYQQKSSQAPKLLFHYYDKDFNNEADTPDNFQSRRPNTSFCFLDIRSPGLGDTAMYLCATSRDRGGRTEAFFGQGTRLTVV.

The V and J genes are TRBV7-9 and TRBJ2-1; 14 bases are a match to TRBD2. Losses at the gene ends were 5 bases for V and 9 bases for J; bases not matched to a gene: 12. The CDR3 runs to 17 residues. Germline V gives CDR1 SEHNR, CDR2 FQNEAQ (reference sequence). The CDR3 region is CASSPSTSGGVWSEQFF. CDR3 bases: TGTGCCAGCAGCCCCTCGACTAGCGGGGGGGTATGGAGTGAGCAGTTCTTC.

CDR3 protein: CASGAESEQYF. CDR3 coding DNA: TGTGCCAGCGGGGCGGAAAGCGAGCAGTACTTC. The chain carries TRBV28 and TRBJ2-7; maybe TRBD1 (5 bases). The CDR3 has 11 amino acids. The V and J ends lost 8 bases and 6 bases respectively, with 11 bases between them. Germline V lookup: CDR1 MDHEN, CDR2 SYDVKM. Filled out from reference TRBV28 and TRBJ2-7, the complete variable domain reads DVKVTQSSRYLVKRTGEKVFLECVQDMDHENMFWYRQDPGLGLRLIYFSYDVKMKEKGDIPEGYSVSREKKERFSLILESASTNQTSMYLCASGAESEQYFGPGTRLTVT.

The chain joins TRBV6-5 to TRBJ2-3; no definite D call. The germline V gene encodes CDR1 MNHEY and CDR2 SVGAGI. V lost 5 bases and J lost 0, with 12 bases in between. The CDR3 has 15 amino acids. CDR3 DNA sequence: TGTGCCAGCAGTCCCGGAAGTATGAGCACAGATACGCAGTATTTT. Protein product: CASSPGSMSTDTQYF.

This sequence joins TRBV6-6 and TRBJ2-5, with 9 bases that match TRBD1. After removal of 4 bases from V and 5 bases from J, the junction contained 5 bases not matched to a gene. This CDR3 spans 14 amino acids. CDR1 and CDR2 (germline): MNHNY, SVGAGI (reference sequence). The CDR3 nucleotides are TGTGCCAGCAGTTCCCACAGGGGGCAGGAGACCCAGTACTTC. Protein product: CASSSHRGQETQYF.

This clone has a handful of counts. The chain uses TRBV6-5 and TRBJ2-6; D gene ambiguous. The CDR3 is 14 residues long. Trimming pared 5 bases from V and 0 bases from J, leaving 5 bases between. From germline, CDR1 is MNHEY and CDR2 SVGAGI. The DNA of the CDR3 is TGTGCCAGCAGTCCGGACTCTGGGGCCAACGTCCTGACTTTC. Protein: CASSPDSGANVLTF.

This clone is a singleton in its sample. The V call is TRBV28, the J call TRBJ2-5, with 9 bases lining up with TRBD2. J lost 5 bases, V lost 6 bases, and 4 bases had no gene match. Germline values: CDR1 MDHEN, CDR2 SYDVKM. The CDR3 is 13 amino acids. As DNA, the CDR3 is TGTGCCAGCAGCTCCGGACTAGCGGAGACCCAGTACTTC. It is translated as CASSSGLAETQYF.

The V call is TRBV10-3, the J call TRBJ2-6; D unclear. This CDR3 is built from 15 residues. V lost 0 bases and J 4 bases, leaving 7 bases between the germline ends. Looked up from germline, CDR1 is ENHRY and CDR2 is SYGVKD. The CDR3 DNA reads as TGTGCCATCAGTGAGTCTTTCCCCGGGGCCAACGTCCTGACTTTC. It translates to CAISESFPGANVLTF.

The CDR3 nucleotides are TGTGCCAGCAGTCCGTTTAGGGCCTACGAGCAGTACTTC. It codes for CASSPFRAYEQYF. The chain links TRBV6-5 to TRBJ2-7, with D hard to call. Germline V gene sequence: CDR1 MNHEY, CDR2 SVGAGI. Trimming removed 5 bases from V and 2 bases from J, with 10 bases in between. The CDR3 has 13 amino acids.

J is TRBJ2-3 and V is TRBV4-1, with TRBD2 identical over 11 bases. CDR1 and CDR2 from the germline V gene are MGHRA and YSYEKL. The CDR3 is 13 residues long. With 0 bases clipped from V and 14 bases from J, the junction kept 4 bases outside the gene matches. The CDR3 DNA reads TGCGCCAGCAGCCAAGAACCTAGCGGGGGGTGGTATTTT. The encoded protein is CASSQEPSGGWYF.

The chain links TRBV9 to TRBJ1-1; D ambiguous. Germline V CDR1 and CDR2: SGDLS, YYNGEE. This CDR3 has 15 residues. V was cut by 0 bases and J by 0 bases, with 9 bases left in between. This CDR3 reads CASSVGPVMNTEAFF. In DNA form, the CDR3 reads TGTGCCAGCAGCGTAGGCCCAGTCATGAACACTGAAGCTTTCTTT.

The rearrangement joins TRBV7-9 to TRBJ2-5; 7 bases agree with TRBD1. Germline V lookup: CDR1 SEHNR, CDR2 FQNEAQ (reference sequence). The CDR3 spans 14 residues. Losses at the gene ends were 5 bases for V and 1 base for J; bases not matched to a gene: 4. The CDR3 DNA is TGTGCCAGCAGCCGTAGACAGGGCCAAGAGACCCAGTACTTC. This translates into CASSRRQGQETQYF. Looking up the rest from reference TRBV7-9 and TRBJ2-5 gives the full variable domain: DTGVSQNPRHKITKRGQNVTFRCDPISEHNRLYWYRQTLGQGPEFLTYFQNEAQLEKSRLLSDRFSAERPKGSFSTLEIQRTEQGDSAMYLCASSRRQGQETQYFGPGTRLLVL.

The chain recombines TRBV6-5 with TRBJ1-2; D is uncertain. This CDR3 region has 13 residues. V gave up 0 bases and J gave up 6 bases, with 8 bases separating them. The germline CDR1 and CDR2 sequences are MNHEY and SVGAGI. The DNA for the CDR3 is TGTGCCAGCAGTTACTCGAACGGGAATGGCTACACCTTC. Residues: CASSYSNGNGYTF.

V and J are TRBV29-1 and TRBJ2-4; weak D call: TRBD1 (5 bases). Germline V lookup: CDR1 SQVTM, CDR2 ANQGSEA. V was pared by 6 bases and J by 3 bases, with 9 bases between. The CDR3 extends over 12 amino acids. The CDR3 DNA reads TGCAGCGTCCAGGGTGACAAAAACATTCAGTACTTC. This gives the protein CSVQGDKNIQYF. Supplemented by reference TRBV29-1 and TRBJ2-4, the full variable domain reads SAVISQKPSRDICQRGTSLTIQCQVDSQVTMMFWYRQQPGQSLTLIATANQGSEATYESGFVIDKFPISRPNLTFSTLTVSNMSPEDSSIYLCSVQGDKNIQYFGAGTRLSVL.

This chain uses TRBV4-2 with TRBJ1-1; TRBD1 might be the D (5 bases). V was shortened by 4 bases and J by 3 bases, with 9 bases between the two germline ends. Germline V lookup: CDR1 LGHNA, CDR2 YNFKEQ. This CDR3 spans 13 amino acids. Here the CDR3 DNA reads TGTGCCAGCAGCCCCCCGGGGGACACTGAAGCTTTCTTT. Translated, it gives CASSPPGDTEAFF.

This rearrangement joins TRBV15 to TRBJ2-3; 7 nucleotides match TRBD2. This CDR3 spans 17 amino acids. V shed 0 bases, J shed 6 bases, and the junction held 12 bases outside the gene matches. The germline V gene has CDR1 LNHNV and CDR2 YYDKDF (reference sequence). CDR3 sequence: CATSRDLWDYPLDTQYF. CDR3 bases: TGTGCCACCAGCAGAGATCTATGGGACTACCCTCTTGATACGCAGTATTTT.

The chain combines TRBV27 with TRBJ2-5; TRBD2 agrees at 10 bases. Germline assignment: CDR1 MNHEY and CDR2 SMNVEV (reference sequence). The CDR3 spans 18 residues. After removal of 4 bases from V and 0 bases from J, the junction contained 11 bases not matched to a gene. The chain's CDR3 is CASSSRGILAGYQETQYF. In nucleotides, the CDR3 is TGTGCCAGCAGTTCACGGGGAATACTAGCGGGGTACCAAGAGACCCAGTACTTC.

The CDR3 DNA reads as TGCGCCAGCAGCTTGGACTATCCGCAGACTGAAGCTTTCTTT. Its protein is CASSLDYPQTEAFF. The chain is built from TRBV5-1 and TRBJ1-1, with D uncertain. V dropped 0 bases and J dropped 5 bases, with 11 bases sitting between them. This CDR3 spans 14 amino acids. From germline, CDR1 is SGHRS and CDR2 YFSETQ. Full variable domain (missing parts from reference TRBV5-1 and TRBJ1-1): KAGVTQTPRYLIKTRGQQVTLSCSPISGHRSVSWYQQTPGQGLQFLFEYFSETQRNKGNFPGRFSGRQFSNSRSEMNVSTLELGDSALYLCASSLDYPQTEAFFGQGTRLTVV.

The CDR3 DNA is TGTGCCAGCAGTCCGGGGCAAACTAGCACAGATACGCAGTATTTT. Protein: CASSPGQTSTDTQYF. V gene TRBV27 combines with J gene TRBJ2-3; D possibly uses TRBD1 or TRBD2 (5 bases each). Germline CDR1 and CDR2: MNHEY and SMNVEV (reference sequence). The CDR3 runs to 15 residues. Trimming cost V 5 bases and J 0 bases, with 12 bases left between them.

On this clone itself: The junction departs from germline at one end; a sequencing error may be responsible. The chain employs TRBV5-1 and TRBJ2-7; 9 bases are a match to TRBD2. The germline gives CDR1 SGHRS, CDR2 YFSETQ. This CDR3 comprises 13 residues. CDR3 loop: CASSPEGTSGFSF. CDR3 nucleotides: TGCGCCAGCAGCCCAGAGGGTACTAGCGGGTTCTCCTTC.